This T cell receptor (beta chain) emerged from a study of regulatory T cells in long-lasting Graves disease. As for the study in general: Over 5 years of antithyroid drugs plus positive TSH receptor antibodies defined persistent Graves' disease. Study-wide results and limits: Persistent Graves' patients showed less TCR diversity than newly diagnosed ones.

Many counts were recorded for this clonotype. Its specificity is not known. The time point: persistent/refractory GD, antithyroid drugs over 5 years with positive TRAb. Generation of the TCR library employed RNA extracted from PBMCs. CDR3 regions were amplified by Arm-PCR using iRepertoire HTBI primers to build TCR beta libraries. MiXCR, run by TCRdb on the multiplex PCR reads, gives a single entry per CDR3 protein. The sample holds 450,000 or so distinct CDR3 sequences, under 25% seen once. The specimen was peripheral blood mononuclear cells (PBMCs), collected when the disease was refractory, from a patient treated with antithyroid drugs. The TCR sequence derives from a female donor with Graves disease.

The CDR3 DNA reads as TGTGCCAGCAGTTTGGCAGGGTCAGGAACCTACGAGCAGTACTTC. The encoded protein is CASSLAGSGTYEQYF. The chain has TRBV27 and TRBJ2-7; D possibly corresponds to TRBD1 (5 bases). Looked up from germline, CDR1 is MNHEY and CDR2 is SMNVEV (reference sequence). Trimming removed 3 bases at V and 2 bases at J, with 14 bases between. The CDR3 is 15 residues long.